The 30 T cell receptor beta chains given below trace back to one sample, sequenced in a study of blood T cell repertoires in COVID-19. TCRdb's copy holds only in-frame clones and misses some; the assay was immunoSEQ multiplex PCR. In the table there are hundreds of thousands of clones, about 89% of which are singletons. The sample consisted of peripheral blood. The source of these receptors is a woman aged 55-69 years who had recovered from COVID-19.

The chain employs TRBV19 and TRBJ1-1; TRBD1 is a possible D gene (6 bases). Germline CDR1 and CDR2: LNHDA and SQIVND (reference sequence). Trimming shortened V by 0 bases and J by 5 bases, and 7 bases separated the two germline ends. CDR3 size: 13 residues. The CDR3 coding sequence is TGTGCCAGTAGTATAGAGAGGGGGACTGAAGCTTTCTTT. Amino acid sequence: CASSIERGTEAFF. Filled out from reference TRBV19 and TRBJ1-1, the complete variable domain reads DGGITQSPKYLFRKEGQNVTLSCEQNLNHDAMYWYRQDPGQGLRLIYYSQIVNDFQKGDIAEGYSVSREKKESFPLTVTSAQKNPTAFYLCASSIERGTEAFFGQGTRLTVV.

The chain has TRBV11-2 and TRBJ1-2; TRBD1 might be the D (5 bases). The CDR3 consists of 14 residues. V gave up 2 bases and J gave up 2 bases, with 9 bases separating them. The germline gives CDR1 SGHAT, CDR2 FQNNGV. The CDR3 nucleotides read TGTGCCAGCAGCTTACTTGGGGGGAACTATGGCTACACCTTC. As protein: CASSLLGGNYGYTF.

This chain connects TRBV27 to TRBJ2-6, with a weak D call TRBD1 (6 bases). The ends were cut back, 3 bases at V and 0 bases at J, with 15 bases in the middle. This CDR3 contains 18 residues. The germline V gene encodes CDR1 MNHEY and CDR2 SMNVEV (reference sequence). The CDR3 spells CASSFRGTQSSGANVLTF. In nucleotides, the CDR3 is TGTGCCAGCAGTTTCAGGGGAACGCAGAGCTCTGGGGCCAACGTCCTGACTTTC.

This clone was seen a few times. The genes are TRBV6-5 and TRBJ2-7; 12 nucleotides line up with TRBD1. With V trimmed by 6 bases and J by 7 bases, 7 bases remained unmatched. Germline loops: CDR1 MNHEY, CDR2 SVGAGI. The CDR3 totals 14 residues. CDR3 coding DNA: TGTGCCAGCAGCCGGGACAGGGGGCCGAGAGAGCAGTACTTC. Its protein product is CASSRDRGPREQYF.

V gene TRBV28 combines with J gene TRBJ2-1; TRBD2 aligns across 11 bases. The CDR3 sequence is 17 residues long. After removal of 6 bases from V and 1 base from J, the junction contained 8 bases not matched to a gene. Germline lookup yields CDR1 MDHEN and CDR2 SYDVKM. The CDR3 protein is CASRETSGGWSYNEQFF. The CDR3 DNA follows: TGTGCCAGCAGGGAAACTAGCGGGGGATGGTCCTACAATGAGCAGTTCTTC.

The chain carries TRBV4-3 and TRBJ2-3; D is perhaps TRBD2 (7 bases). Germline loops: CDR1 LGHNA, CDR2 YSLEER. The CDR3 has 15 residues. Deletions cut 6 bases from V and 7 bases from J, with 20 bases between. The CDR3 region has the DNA TGCGCCAGCAGTTACGTAGGGGGGGCGATTAATACGCAGTATTTT. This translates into CASSYVGGAINTQYF.

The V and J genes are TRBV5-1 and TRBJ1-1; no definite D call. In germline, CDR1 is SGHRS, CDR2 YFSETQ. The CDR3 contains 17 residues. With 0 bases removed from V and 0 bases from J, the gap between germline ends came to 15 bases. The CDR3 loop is CASSLGNSGIMNTEAFF. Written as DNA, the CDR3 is TGCGCCAGCAGCTTGGGGAACAGTGGAATTATGAACACTGAAGCTTTCTTT. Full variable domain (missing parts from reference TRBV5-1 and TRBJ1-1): KAGVTQTPRYLIKTRGQQVTLSCSPISGHRSVSWYQQTPGQGLQFLFEYFSETQRNKGNFPGRFSGRQFSNSRSEMNVSTLELGDSALYLCASSLGNSGIMNTEAFFGQGTRLTVV.

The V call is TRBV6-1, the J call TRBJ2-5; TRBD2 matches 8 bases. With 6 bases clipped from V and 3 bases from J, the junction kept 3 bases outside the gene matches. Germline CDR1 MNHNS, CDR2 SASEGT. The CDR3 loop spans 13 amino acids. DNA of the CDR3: TGTGCCAGCAGGATAGCGGGGAAAGAGACCCAGTACTTC. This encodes CASRIAGKETQYF.

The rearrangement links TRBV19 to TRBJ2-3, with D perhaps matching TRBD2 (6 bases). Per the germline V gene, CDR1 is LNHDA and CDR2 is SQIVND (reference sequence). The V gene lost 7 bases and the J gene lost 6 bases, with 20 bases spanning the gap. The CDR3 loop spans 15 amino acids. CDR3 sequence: CASNVGGALMDTQYF. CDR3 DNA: TGTGCCAGTAATGTCGGCGGGGCCCTTATGGATACGCAGTATTTT.

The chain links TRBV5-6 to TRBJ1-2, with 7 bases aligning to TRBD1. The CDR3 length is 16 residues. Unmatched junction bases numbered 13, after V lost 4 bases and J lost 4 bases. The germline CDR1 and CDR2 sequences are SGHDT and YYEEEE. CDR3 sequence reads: CASSAGTAPSAYGYTF. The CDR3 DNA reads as TGTGCCAGCAGCGCGGGGACAGCTCCTTCTGCCTATGGCTACACCTTC.

The CDR3 protein is CASSLRRGSETQYF. CDR3 bases: TGTGCCAGCAGTTTACGCAGGGGGTCGGAGACCCAGTACTTC. V gene TRBV27 combines with J gene TRBJ2-5; 7 nucleotides match TRBD1. The germline gives CDR1 MNHEY, CDR2 SMNVEV (reference sequence). V lost 2 bases, J lost 5 bases, and 5 bases stayed unmatched. The CDR3 contains 14 residues.

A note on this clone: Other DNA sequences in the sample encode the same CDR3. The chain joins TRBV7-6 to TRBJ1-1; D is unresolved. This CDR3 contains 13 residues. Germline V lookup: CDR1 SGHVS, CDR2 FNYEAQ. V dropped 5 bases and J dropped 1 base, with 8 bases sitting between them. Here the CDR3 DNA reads TGTGCCAGCAGCCCGGGAGGGAACACTGAAGCTTTCTTT. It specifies CASSPGGNTEAFF. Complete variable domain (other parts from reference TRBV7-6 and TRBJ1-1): GAGVSQSPRYKVTKRGQDVALRCDPISGHVSLYWYRQALGQGPEFLTYFNYEAQQDKSGLPNDRFSAERPEGSISTLTIQRTEQRDSAMYRCASSPGGNTEAFFGQGTRLTVV.

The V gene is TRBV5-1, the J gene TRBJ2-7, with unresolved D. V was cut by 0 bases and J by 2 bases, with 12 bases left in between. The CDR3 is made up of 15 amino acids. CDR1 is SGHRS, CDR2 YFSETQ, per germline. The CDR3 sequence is CASSLGPAEAYEQYF. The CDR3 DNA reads TGCGCCAGCAGCTTGGGCCCGGCGGAAGCCTACGAGCAGTACTTC.

The CDR3 is CASSLQGSYGYTF. DNA of the CDR3: TGTGCCAGCAGCCTCCAGGGGAGCTATGGCTACACCTTC. The V call is TRBV9, the J call TRBJ1-2, with a tentative D call TRBD1 (6 bases). From germline, CDR1 is SGDLS and CDR2 YYNGEE. The CDR3 contains 13 residues. V was shortened by 4 bases and J by 4 bases, with 11 bases between the two germline ends.

Here the CDR3 reads CASSYTLRRRQGAPGNTIYF. The CDR3 DNA is TGTGCCAGCAGTTACACCCTCCGCCGGCGACAGGGGGCCCCTGGAAACACCATATATTTT. The rearrangement links TRBV6-2 or TRBV6-3 to TRBJ1-3; 10 positions match TRBD1. Germline V gene sequence: CDR1 MNHEY, CDR2 SVGEGT. This CDR3 contains 20 residues. V lost 2 bases and J lost 2; bases outside the gene matches: 15.

CDR3 region: CASSLDGVYGYTF. The DNA of the CDR3 is TGTGCCAGCAGTTTAGACGGAGTCTATGGCTACACCTTC. This chain links TRBV27 with TRBJ1-2; the D is unclear. CDR1 MNHEY and CDR2 SMNVEV come from the germline V gene (reference sequence). V shed 2 bases and J shed 4 bases, with 8 bases lying between them. This CDR3 spans 13 amino acids.

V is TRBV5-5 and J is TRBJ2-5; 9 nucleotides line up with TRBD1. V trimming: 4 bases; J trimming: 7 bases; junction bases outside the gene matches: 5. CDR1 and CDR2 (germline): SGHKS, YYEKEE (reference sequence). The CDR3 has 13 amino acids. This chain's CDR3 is CASSRDRDGTQYF. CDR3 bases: TGTGCCAGCAGCAGGGACAGGGACGGGACCCAGTACTTC.

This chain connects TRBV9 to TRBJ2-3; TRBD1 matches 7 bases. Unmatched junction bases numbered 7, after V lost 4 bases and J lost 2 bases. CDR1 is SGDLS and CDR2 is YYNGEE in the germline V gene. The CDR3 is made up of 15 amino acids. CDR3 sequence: CASSRSGTDTDTQYF. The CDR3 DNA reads TGTGCCAGCAGCCGATCCGGGACAGACACAGATACGCAGTATTTT.

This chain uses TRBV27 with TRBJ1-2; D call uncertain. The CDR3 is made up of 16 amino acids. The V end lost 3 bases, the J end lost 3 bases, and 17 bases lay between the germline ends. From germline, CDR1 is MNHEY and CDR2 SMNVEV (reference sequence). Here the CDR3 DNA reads TGTGCCAGCAGTTTCGGAATTTACGCAGGCCACTATGGCTACACCTTC. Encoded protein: CASSFGIYAGHYGYTF.

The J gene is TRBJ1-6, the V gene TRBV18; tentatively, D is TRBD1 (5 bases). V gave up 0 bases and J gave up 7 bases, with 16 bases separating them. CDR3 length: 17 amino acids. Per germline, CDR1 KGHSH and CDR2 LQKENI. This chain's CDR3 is CASSPPRRAGLNSPLHF. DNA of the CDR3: TGTGCCAGCTCACCACCGCGGCGGGCGGGACTCAATTCACCCCTCCACTTT.

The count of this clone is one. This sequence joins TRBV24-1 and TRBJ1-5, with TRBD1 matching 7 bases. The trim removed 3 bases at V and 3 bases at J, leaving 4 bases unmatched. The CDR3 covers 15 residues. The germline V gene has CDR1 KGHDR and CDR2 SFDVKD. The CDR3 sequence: CATSDQTGYNQPQHF. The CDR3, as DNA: TGTGCCACCAGTGATCAGACAGGGTACAATCAGCCCCAGCATTTT.

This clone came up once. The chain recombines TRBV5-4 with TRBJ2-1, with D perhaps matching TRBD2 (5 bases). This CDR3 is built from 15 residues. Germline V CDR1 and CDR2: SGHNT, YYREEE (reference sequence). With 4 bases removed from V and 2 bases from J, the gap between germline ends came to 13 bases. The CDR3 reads CASSPDRGAYNEQFF. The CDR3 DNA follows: TGTGCCAGCAGCCCGGACCGGGGTGCCTACAATGAGCAGTTCTTC. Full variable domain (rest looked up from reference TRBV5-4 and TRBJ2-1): ETGVTQSPTHLIKTRGQQVTLRCSSQSGHNTVSWYQQALGQGPQFIFQYYREEENGRGNFPPRFSGLQFPNYSSELNVNALELDDSALYLCASSPDRGAYNEQFFGPGTRLTVL.

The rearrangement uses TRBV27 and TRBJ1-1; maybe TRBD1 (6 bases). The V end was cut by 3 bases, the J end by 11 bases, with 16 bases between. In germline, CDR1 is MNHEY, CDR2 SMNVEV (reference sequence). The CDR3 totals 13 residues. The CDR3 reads CASSFSHRVEAFF. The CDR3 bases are TGTGCCAGCAGTTTCTCACACAGGGTAGAGGCTTTCTTT.

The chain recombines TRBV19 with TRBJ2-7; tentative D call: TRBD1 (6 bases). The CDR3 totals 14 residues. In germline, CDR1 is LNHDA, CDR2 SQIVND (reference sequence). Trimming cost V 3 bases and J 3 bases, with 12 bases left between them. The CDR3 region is CASSIARGGYEQYF. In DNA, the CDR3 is TGTGCCAGTAGTATCGCCAGGGGTGGCTACGAGCAGTACTTC. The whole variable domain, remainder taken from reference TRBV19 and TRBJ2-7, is DGGITQSPKYLFRKEGQNVTLSCEQNLNHDAMYWYRQDPGQGLRLIYYSQIVNDFQKGDIAEGYSVSREKKESFPLTVTSAQKNPTAFYLCASSIARGGYEQYFGPGTRLTVT.

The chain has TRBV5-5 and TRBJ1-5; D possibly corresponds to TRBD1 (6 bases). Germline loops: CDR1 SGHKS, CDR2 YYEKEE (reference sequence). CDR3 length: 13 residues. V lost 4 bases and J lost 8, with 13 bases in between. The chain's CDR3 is CASSLWGLKPQHF. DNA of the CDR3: TGTGCCAGCAGCCTTTGGGGGCTTAAGCCCCAGCATTTT.

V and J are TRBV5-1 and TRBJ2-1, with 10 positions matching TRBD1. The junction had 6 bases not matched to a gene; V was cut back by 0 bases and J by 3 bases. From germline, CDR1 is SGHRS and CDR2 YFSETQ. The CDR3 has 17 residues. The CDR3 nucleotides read TGCGCCAGCAGCTTGGGTACCGGGACAGGGGACTACAATGAGCAGTTCTTC. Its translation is CASSLGTGTGDYNEQFF. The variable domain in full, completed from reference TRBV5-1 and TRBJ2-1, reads KAGVTQTPRYLIKTRGQQVTLSCSPISGHRSVSWYQQTPGQGLQFLFEYFSETQRNKGNFPGRFSGRQFSNSRSEMNVSTLELGDSALYLCASSLGTGTGDYNEQFFGPGTRLTVL.

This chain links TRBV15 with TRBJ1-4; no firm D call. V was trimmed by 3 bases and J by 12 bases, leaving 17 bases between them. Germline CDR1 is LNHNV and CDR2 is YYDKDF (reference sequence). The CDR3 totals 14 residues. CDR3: CATSRGITEAELFF. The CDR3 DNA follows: TGTGCCACCAGCAGGGGTATCACGGAGGCCGAACTGTTTTTT.

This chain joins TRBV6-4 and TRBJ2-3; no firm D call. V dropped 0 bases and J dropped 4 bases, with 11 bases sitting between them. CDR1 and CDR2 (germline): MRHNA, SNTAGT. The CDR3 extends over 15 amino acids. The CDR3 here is CASSDSVAAADTQYF. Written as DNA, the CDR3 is TGTGCCAGCAGTGACTCGGTAGCCGCCGCAGATACGCAGTATTTT.

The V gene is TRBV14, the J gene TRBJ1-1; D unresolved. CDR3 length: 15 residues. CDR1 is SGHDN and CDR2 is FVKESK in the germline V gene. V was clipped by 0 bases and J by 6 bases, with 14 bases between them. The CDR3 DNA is TGTGCCAGCAGCCAAGATTTGGCAGGTTTCTCTGAAGCTTTCTTT. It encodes CASSQDLAGFSEAFF.

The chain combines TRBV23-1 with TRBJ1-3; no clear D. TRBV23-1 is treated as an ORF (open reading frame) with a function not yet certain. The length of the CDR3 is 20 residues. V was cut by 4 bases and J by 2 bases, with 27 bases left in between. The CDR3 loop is CASSPRLADRPFYPGNTIYF. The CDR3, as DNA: TGCGCCAGCAGTCCTCGGCTAGCGGACCGACCTTTTTATCCTGGAAACACCATATATTTT.